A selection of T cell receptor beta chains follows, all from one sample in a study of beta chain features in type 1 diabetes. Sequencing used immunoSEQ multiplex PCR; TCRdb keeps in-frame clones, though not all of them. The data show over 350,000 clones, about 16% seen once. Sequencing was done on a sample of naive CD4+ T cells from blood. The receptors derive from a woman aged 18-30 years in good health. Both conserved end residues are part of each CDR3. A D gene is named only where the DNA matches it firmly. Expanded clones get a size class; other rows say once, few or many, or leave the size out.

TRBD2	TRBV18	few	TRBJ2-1	TGTGCCAGCTCACCGGGACTAGCGATGTACAATGAGCAGTTCTTC	CASSPGLAMYNEQFF
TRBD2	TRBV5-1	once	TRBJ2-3	TGCGCCAGCAGGTACAGACTAGCGGGATACTCAGATACGCAGTATTTT	CASRYRLAGYSDTQYF
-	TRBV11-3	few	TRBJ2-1	TGTGCCAGCAGCTCACGAGCTTACAATGAGCAGTTCTTC	CASSSRAYNEQFF
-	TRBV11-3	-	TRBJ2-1	TGTGCCAGCAGCTTAGGCGGGACGATCCCCAATGAGCAGTTCTTC	CASSLGGTIPNEQFF
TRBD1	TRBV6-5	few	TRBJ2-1	TGTGCCAGCAGTTACGGGGGACAGGGGGCGGGTGAGCAGTTCTTC	CASSYGGQGAGEQFF
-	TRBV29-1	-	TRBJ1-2	TGCAGCGTCACGATAAACAGGAACTATGGCTACACCTTC	CSVTINRNYGYTF
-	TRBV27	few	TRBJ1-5	TGTGCCAGCAGCGCTACCAGGGTCCAGCCCCAGCATTTT	CASSATRVQPQHF
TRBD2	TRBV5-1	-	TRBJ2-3	TGCGCCAGCAGCCAAGCGGGAGGGCCTGCAGATACGCAGTATTTT	CASSQAGGPADTQYF
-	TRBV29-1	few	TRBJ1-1	TGCAGCGTTGCCTTCAACACTGAAGCTTTCTTT	CSVAFNTEAFF
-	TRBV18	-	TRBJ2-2	TGTGCCAGCTCACCACCGTCGGTTACCGGGGAGCTGTTTTTT	CASSPPSVTGELFF
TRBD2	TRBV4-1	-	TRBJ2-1	TGCGCCAGCAGCCCAGGACTAGCGTGGAATCATGAGCAGTTCTTC	CASSPGLAWNHEQFF
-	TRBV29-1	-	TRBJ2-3	TGCAGCGTTGAGGGCAGGTTTACAGATACGCAGTATTTT	CSVEGRFTDTQYF
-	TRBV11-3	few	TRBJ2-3	TGTGCCAGCAGCTACGGGAGAGATGATACGCAGTATTTT	CASSYGRDDTQYF
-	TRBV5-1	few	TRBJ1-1	TGCGCCAGCAGCACTGGACAGTTATTGAACACTGAAGCTTTCTTT	CASSTGQLLNTEAFF
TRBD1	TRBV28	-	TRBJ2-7	TGTGCCAGCAGTTTGACAGGGTCCTACGAGCAGTACTTC	CASSLTGSYEQYF
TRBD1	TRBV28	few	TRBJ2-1	TGTGCCAGCAGACCCGGGGCAGGGGGTATCAGGGAGCAGTTCTTC	CASRPGAGGIREQFF
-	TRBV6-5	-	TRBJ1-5	TGTGCCAGCAGTACCGGTGAAAGGCCCCAGCATTTT	CASSTGERPQHF
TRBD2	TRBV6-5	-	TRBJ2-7	TGTGCCAGCAGTCAGCCAAGCGGGGGAAACGAGCAGTACTTC	CASSQPSGGNEQYF
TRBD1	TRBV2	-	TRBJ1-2	TGTGCCAGCAGTGATGGACAGGGGTTTGGCTACACCTTC	CASSDGQGFGYTF
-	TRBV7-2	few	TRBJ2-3	TGTGCCAGCAGCTTAGTTTCGGGGGACCGCACAGATACGCAGTATTTT	CASSLVSGDRTDTQYF
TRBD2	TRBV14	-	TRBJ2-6	TGTGCCAGCAGCCAAGATCGGGGGGGGCGCGGTATCAACGTCCTGACTTTC	CASSQDRGGRGINVLTF
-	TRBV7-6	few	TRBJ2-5	TGTGCCAGCAGCTCGCGACCTGGGAGGGAGACCCAGTACTTC	CASSSRPGRETQYF
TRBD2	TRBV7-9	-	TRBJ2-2	TGTGCCAGCAGCCGAGCGGGAGAAACCGGGGAGCTGTTTTTT	CASSRAGETGELFF
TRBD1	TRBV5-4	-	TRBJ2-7	TGTGCCAGCAGCACACTTAACAGGGGACCCTACGAGCAGTACTTC	CASSTLNRGPYEQYF
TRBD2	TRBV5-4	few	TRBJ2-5	TGTGCCAGCAGCTCAAAGACTAGCGGGAACCAAGAGACCCAGTACTTC	CASSSKTSGNQETQYF
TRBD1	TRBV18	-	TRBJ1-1	TGTGCCAGCTCCCAGACCTTGGACAGGGCGGACACTGAAGCTTTCTTT	CASSQTLDRADTEAFF
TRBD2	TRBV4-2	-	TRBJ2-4	TGTGCCAGCAGCTTACGAACTAGCGGATTACGCCCCAACATTCAGTACTTC	CASSLRTSGLRPNIQYF
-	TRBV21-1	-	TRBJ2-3	TGTGCCAGCAGCAAACTAGCGGGATCTCAAGGGACAGATACGCAGTATTTT	CASSKLAGSQGTDTQYF
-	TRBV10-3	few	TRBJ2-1	TGTGCCATCAGTGGGGCTAGCTCGACAACCCGTTACAATGAGCAGTTCTTC	CAISGASSTTRYNEQFF
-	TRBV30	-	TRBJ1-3	TGCGGAGCCCGAGGAAACACCATATATTTT	CGARGNTIYF
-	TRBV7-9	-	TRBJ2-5	TGTGCCAGCAGCCCTACGCCTCAAGAGACCCAGTACTTC	CASSPTPQETQYF
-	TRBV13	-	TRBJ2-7	TGTGCCAGCAGCTTAGGGCAGACCTACGAGCAGTACTTC	CASSLGQTYEQYF
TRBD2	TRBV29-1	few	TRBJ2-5	TGCAGCGGAAACCGGGGGGGGGAGACCCAGTACTTC	CSGNRGGETQYF
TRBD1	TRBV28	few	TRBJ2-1	TGTGCCAGCAGTCCGGGACAGATTAATGAGCAGTTCTTC	CASSPGQINEQFF
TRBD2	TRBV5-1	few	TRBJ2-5	TGCGCCAGCAGCACCTCGGCGGGGGGAGGCGTAGAGACCCAGTACTTC	CASSTSAGGGVETQYF
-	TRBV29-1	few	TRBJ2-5	TGCAGCGTTGGCCGACTATCCGTAGGGGAGACCCAGTACTTC	CSVGRLSVGETQYF
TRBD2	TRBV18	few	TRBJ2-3	TGTGCCAGCTCACCCCAGGTCATCCCACGGGAGGCTCGAGATACGCAGTATTTT	CASSPQVIPREARDTQYF
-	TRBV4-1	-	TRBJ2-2	TGCGCCAGCAGCCCTTCGTTGGACAGGAACACCGGGGAGCTGTTTTTT	CASSPSLDRNTGELFF
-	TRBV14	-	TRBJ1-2	TGTGCCAGCAGCCAAGTTGGAGGGCAAAACTATGGCTACACCTTC	CASSQVGGQNYGYTF